This T cell receptor (beta chain) was profiled in a study of beta chain features in type 1 diabetes (dated by TCRdb to the late 2010s). Background on the whole study: Mean age, gender distribution, total cell number and subset yield were not different between patients and healthy donors. Regulatory and stem cell-like memory subsets were obtained from only 8 patients and about eight healthy donors, while naive and central memory subsets were obtained from all 28 donors. The study compared the TCRB repertoires of sorted circulating CD4+ T cell subsets in recently diagnosed type 1 diabetes patients with those in matched healthy donors. A total of under 140,000,000 sorted cells were examined across all samples, and the number of cells per subset was strongly correlated with RNA yield.

Study-wide findings and limitations: Fewer insertions and more nucleotide deletions at VDJ recombination sites were observed in patients with type 1 diabetes, implying thymic rearrangement abnormalities. A moderate but significant shortening of TCRB CDR3 length was observed in type 1 diabetes patients in all four CD4+ subsets. Shorter templates might be favored by PCR, yet because patient and control samples were amplified and corrected together, any such skew would affect both groups equally. Naive, central memory and regulatory TCRB repertoires appeared to be more similar among patients than among healthy donors. Only small numbers of individuals were included in the HLA sub-analyses, which left unresolved whether HLA type had any influence on TCRB rearrangement. Sequencing cDNA rather than genomic DNA could over-represent highly expressing activated cells, although activation and CD3 levels did not differ between groups.

A single peripheral blood draw of around 100 mL on average was collected from each donor into heparinised tubes. Using a panel that included CD45RO, CCR7, CD25, CD127, CD95 and CD27, naive, central memory, regulatory and stem cell-like memory CD4+ T cells were sorted on a BD FACSAria II. Every sorted population had a purity above 95%. Right away, PBMCs were isolated by Lymphoprep density gradient centrifugation and were stained directly, with no culture step. So that batch effects would be minimized, each experiment stained and sorted samples in pairs, pairing one healthy donor with one patient. The cysteine opens and the phenylalanine closes a CDR3 of 15 amino acids. Only the CDR3 DNA stays, 45 bases, in frame from base 1. Trimming removed 3 bases from V and 6 bases from J; the gene matches leave 8 bases unexplained. Sequences LNHDA (CDR1) and SQIVND (CDR2) are obtained from the germline V gene (reference sequence).

To note about this clone: Its recognized antigen is unknown. Within one base of it there is no much larger clone, and no base qualities were kept.

All of the isolated RNA was reverse transcribed with the High Capacity cDNA Reverse Transcription Kit, so expressed TCRB transcripts were sequenced. Deep immunoSEQ sequencing was performed on naive, central memory and regulatory T cell samples, with an average of about 3.6 million total reads per sample. Sorted cells were lysed in RLT buffer and RNA was extracted with DNase-treated RNeasy Micro or Mini kits, depending on cell number. Each cell subset was processed separately to prevent cross-contamination, with patient and healthy donor samples processed together. The immunoSEQ multiplex PCR was used to amplify TCRB sequences from cDNA, generating 87-bp fragments that spanned the CDR3 region. Sequencing of the amplicons was performed on the Illumina HiSeq platform. The authors' pipeline ran thus. PCR bias was corrected computationally using synthetic template baselines, and reads within Hamming distance 2 were collapsed, with unmergeable singletons discarded. By aligning reads against IMGT, V, D and J genes, CDR3 length, and insertions or deletions at six rearrangement sites were assigned. Within each subset, clonotype counts were normalized to the number of sorted cells before true diversity and Gini coefficients were calculated with the tcR R package. Repertoire sharing was quantified using the overlap coefficient calculated on TCRB nucleotide sequences. Sourced from immuneACCESS, this table was stored by TCRdb with only in-frame sequences that have V and J called. A share of the clones is absent; for the studies checked, an unresolved V gene accounts for under half, and the remainder has no known explanation. That table is the source of V, J and clone size, and D and trimming were worked out from the DNA. The sample contains about 370,000 clones, 9.6% of them found a single time. The ten largest clonotypes hold 0.55% to 0.75% of the sample.

Recombination connected TRBV19 to TRBJ2-4; 7 central bases correspond to TRBD1. The receptor was isolated from a man aged 30 to 39 with type 1 diabetes. The sequenced material came from central memory CD4+ T cells from blood. Here the CDR3 is given as CASSILQGIVNIQYF. The DNA sequence is as follows: TGTGCCAGTAGTATTTTACAGGGGATCGTAAACATTCAGTACTTC.